This T cell receptor (beta chain) was found in a study of T cells in Graves' hyperthyroidism and ophthalmopathy. Germline V gene lookup returns CDR1 SNHLY and CDR2 FYNNEI. The V gene lost 2 bases and the J gene lost 6 bases, with 14 bases spanning the gap. The CDR3 extends over 15 amino acids. The CDR3 regions of TCR beta were amplified from RNA transcripts. The TCR CDR3 was amplified in a first-round RT-PCR using the HTBI primer set. TCRdb re-called the multiplex PCR reads through MiXCR, storing one row per CDR3 protein. Of about 560,000 distinct CDR3 sequences listed, over 15% were seen once; the top ten hold about 18%.

Sequenced material: blood. The TCR sequence derives from a woman aged 18 to 35 with Graves' hyperthyroidism. This chain joins TRBV2 and TRBJ2-1; unclear D gene. The CDR3 protein is CASSEKATSPNEQFF. The CDR3 nucleotides read TGTGCCAGCAGTGAAAAAGCGACCTCTCCCAATGAGCAGTTCTTC.